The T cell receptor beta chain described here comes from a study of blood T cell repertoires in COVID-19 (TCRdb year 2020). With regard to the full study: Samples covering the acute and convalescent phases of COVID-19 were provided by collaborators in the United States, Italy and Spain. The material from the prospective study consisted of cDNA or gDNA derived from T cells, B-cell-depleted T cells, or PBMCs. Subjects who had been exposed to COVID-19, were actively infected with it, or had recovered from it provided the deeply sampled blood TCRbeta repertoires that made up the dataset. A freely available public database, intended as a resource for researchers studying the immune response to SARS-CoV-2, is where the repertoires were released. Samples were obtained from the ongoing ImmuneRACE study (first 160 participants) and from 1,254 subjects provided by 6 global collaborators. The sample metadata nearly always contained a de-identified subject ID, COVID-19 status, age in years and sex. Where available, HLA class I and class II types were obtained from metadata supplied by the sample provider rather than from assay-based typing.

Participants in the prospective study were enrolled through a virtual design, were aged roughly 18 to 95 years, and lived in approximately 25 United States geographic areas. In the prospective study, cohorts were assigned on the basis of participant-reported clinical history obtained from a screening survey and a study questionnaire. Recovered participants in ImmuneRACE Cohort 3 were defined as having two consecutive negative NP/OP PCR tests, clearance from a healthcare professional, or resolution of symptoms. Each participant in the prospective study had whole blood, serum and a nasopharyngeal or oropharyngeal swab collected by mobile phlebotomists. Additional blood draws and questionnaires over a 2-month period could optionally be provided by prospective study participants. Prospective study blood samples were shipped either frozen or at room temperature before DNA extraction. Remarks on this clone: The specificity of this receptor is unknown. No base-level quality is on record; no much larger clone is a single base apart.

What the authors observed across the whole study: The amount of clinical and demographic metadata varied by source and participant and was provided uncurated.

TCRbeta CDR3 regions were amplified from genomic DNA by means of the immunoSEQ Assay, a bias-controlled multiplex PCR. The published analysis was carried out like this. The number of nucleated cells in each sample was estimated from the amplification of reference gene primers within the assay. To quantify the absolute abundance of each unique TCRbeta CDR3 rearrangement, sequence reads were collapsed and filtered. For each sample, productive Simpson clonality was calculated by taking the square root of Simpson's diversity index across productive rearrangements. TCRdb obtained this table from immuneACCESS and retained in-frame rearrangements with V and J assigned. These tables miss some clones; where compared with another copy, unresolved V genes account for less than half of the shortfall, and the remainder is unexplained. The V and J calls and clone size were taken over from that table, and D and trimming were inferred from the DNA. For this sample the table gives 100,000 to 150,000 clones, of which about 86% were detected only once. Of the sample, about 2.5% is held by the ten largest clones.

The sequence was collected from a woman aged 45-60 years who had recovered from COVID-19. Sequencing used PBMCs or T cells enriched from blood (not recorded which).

The bases are TGTGCCAGCTCAGCGGACAGTGGCAATTCACCCCTCCACTTT. Translated, it gives CASSADSGNSPLHF. The rearranged chain carries TRBV18 and TRBJ1-6, and possibly TRBD1, on 6 matching bases. From the cysteine up to the phenylalanine, the CDR3 has a length of 14 residues. Solely the CDR3 DNA is kept, with 42 bases framed from the first base. The junction shows trimming of 5 bases on V and 7 bases on J, plus 12 bases between the germline ends. Reading the germline V gene gives CDR1 KGHSH and CDR2 LQKENI.